The next 14 T cell receptor beta chains were all read from a single sample in a study of CD8+ T cells in alopecia areata. The treatment: oral pan-JAK inhibitor, 5-10 mg twice daily. Sequencing templates came from extracted RNA that was reverse transcribed into cDNA. Assay: immunoSEQ multiplex PCR; the TCRdb copy retains only in-frame clones and omits some. The sample has over 90,000 clones, 70% to 90% seen once. This sample comprised CD8+ T cells sorted from blood, obtained between weeks 30 and 35, from a patient treated with tofacitinib. The source of these receptors is a human donor with alopecia areata.

The V call is TRBV7-6, the J call TRBJ2-5, with no clear D. This CDR3 has 13 amino acids. V dropped 7 bases and J dropped 3 bases, with 12 bases sitting between them. Germline CDR1 reads SGHVS; CDR2 reads FNYEAQ. For the CDR3, the DNA is TGTGCCAGCATAGGACGGAATAAAGAGACCCAGTACTTC. It specifies CASIGRNKETQYF.

CDR3 bases: TGCAGCGTTGAAGGCGGCCGTACCCCTTACAATGAGCAGTTCTTC. Its translation is CSVEGGRTPYNEQFF. This chain connects TRBV29-1 to TRBJ2-1; D is undetermined. Germline-derived CDR1 and CDR2 are SQVTM and ANQGSEA. The CDR3 loop spans 15 amino acids. Trimming removed 1 base at V and 4 bases at J, with 14 bases between.

V usage is TRBV2 and J usage is TRBJ2-3, with a weak D call TRBD1 (7 bases). V was clipped by 7 bases and J by 0 bases, with 11 bases between them. Germline-derived CDR1 and CDR2 are SNHLY and FYNNEI. The CDR3 contains 14 residues. This CDR3 reads CASMEGQSTDTQYF. CDR3 DNA sequence: TGTGCCAGCATGGAGGGACAGAGCACAGATACGCAGTATTTT.

The rearrangement joins TRBV30 to TRBJ1-1; D call uncertain. The V end was cut by 1 base, the J end by 5 bases, with 11 bases between. CDR1 and CDR2 (germline): GTSNPN, SVGIG (reference sequence). This CDR3 is built from 13 residues. The CDR3 DNA is TGTGCCTGGAGTGGGCCCTCGGGGACTGAAGCTTTCTTT. It is translated as CAWSGPSGTEAFF. Together with reference TRBV30 and TRBJ1-1, the CDR3 gives the full variable domain: SQTIHQWPATLVQPVGSPLSLECTVEGTSNPNLYWYRQAAGRGLQLLFYSVGIGQISSEVPQNLSASRPQDRQFILSSKKLLLSDSGFYLCAWSGPSGTEAFFGQGTRLTVV.

The CDR3 DNA reads as TGTGCCACCAGTATGGGGCTAGCGGGAGGACTAAACAATGAGCAGTTCTTC. It specifies CATSMGLAGGLNNEQFF. The chain is built from TRBV15 and TRBJ2-1; 11 bases line up with TRBD2. Germline-derived CDR1 and CDR2 are LNHNV and YYDKDF (reference sequence). V lost 6 bases to trimming and J lost 5 bases; unmatched junction nucleotides: 12. CDR3 length equals 17 residues. The complete variable domain, with remaining parts taken from reference TRBV15 and TRBJ2-1, reads DAMVIQNPRYQVTQFGKPVTLSCSQTLNHNVMYWYQQKSSQAPKLLFHYYDKDFNNEADTPDNFQSRRPNTSFCFLDIRSPGLGDTAMYLCATSMGLAGGLNNEQFFGPGTRLTVL.

V is TRBV27 and J is TRBJ2-3; TRBD1 matches 7 bases. V shed 5 bases and J 4 bases; nucleotides not matched to a gene: 9. The CDR3 length is 15 residues. The germline V gene encodes CDR1 MNHEY and CDR2 SMNVEV (reference sequence). The CDR3: CASSDELQGPDTQYF. CDR3 bases: TGTGCCAGCAGTGACGAACTACAGGGGCCAGATACGCAGTATTTT.

The chain combines TRBV30 with TRBJ2-3; 7 bases fit TRBD1. The junction had 8 bases not matched to a gene; V was cut back by 4 bases and J by 4 bases. Germline CDR1 and CDR2: GTSNPN and SVGIG (reference sequence). The length of the CDR3 is 14 residues. Here the CDR3 reads CAWKIRDSPDTQYF. The CDR3 nucleotides are TGTGCCTGGAAAATCCGGGACAGCCCAGATACGCAGTATTTT.

V and J are TRBV29-1 and TRBJ2-5; no clear D gene. This CDR3 spans 12 amino acids. Germline CDR1 SQVTM, CDR2 ANQGSEA. Deletions cut 4 bases from V and 5 bases from J, with 11 bases between. The DNA for the CDR3 is TGCAGCGTTGTTCCTGGTTGGGAGACCCAGTACTTC. This sequence encodes CSVVPGWETQYF.

This sequence joins TRBV13 and TRBJ2-1; D ambiguous. Germline CDR1 reads PRHDT; CDR2 reads FYEKMQ (reference sequence). Trimming stripped 4 bases from V and 5 bases from J, with 6 bases between. The CDR3 covers 12 residues. This CDR3 is CASSSYNNEQFF. The CDR3 DNA sequence: TGTGCCAGCAGCTCTTATAACAATGAGCAGTTCTTC.

CDR3 sequence (DNA): TGTGCCAGCAGTTACCCGGGGCCCCAGCATTTT. It yields the protein CASSYPGPQHF. The chain has TRBV6-6 and TRBJ1-5; D is uncertain. V lost 2 bases and J lost 9, with 5 bases in between. The CDR3 sequence is 11 residues long. The germline gives CDR1 MNHNY, CDR2 SVGAGI (reference sequence).

This clone came up a few times. V and J are TRBV4-1 and TRBJ2-1; D is unclear. The CDR3 has 11 amino acids. The V end lost 3 bases, the J end lost 9 bases, and 6 bases lay between the germline ends. Germline values: CDR1 MGHRA, CDR2 YSYEKL. The CDR3 DNA reads as TGCGCCAGCAGCCAGCTCGGTGAGCAGTTCTTC. It specifies CASSQLGEQFF.

V and J are TRBV27 and TRBJ2-3; D is undetermined. Trimming cost V 6 bases and J 4 bases, with 14 bases left between them. Germline values: CDR1 MNHEY, CDR2 SMNVEV (reference sequence). The CDR3 runs 14 residues. Here the CDR3 DNA reads TGTGCCAGCAGCCCCGAGGCGAGCTCAGATACGCAGTATTTT. Protein: CASSPEASSDTQYF.

The table lists this clone with a count of one. The CDR3 DNA reads as TGTGCCAGCAGCTTCCTCGGGACTAGCGGGAGCTCTAGCACAGATACGCAGTATTTT. Amino acid sequence: CASSFLGTSGSSSTDTQYF. V usage is TRBV5-4 and J usage is TRBJ2-3, with 14 bases that match TRBD2. Per germline, CDR1 SGHNT and CDR2 YYREEE (reference sequence). The ends lost 2 bases at V and 0 bases at J; junction bases unmatched: 8. The CDR3 covers 19 residues.

Turning to this clone: Other DNA sequences within the sample encode an identical CDR3. The chain joins TRBV4-1 to TRBJ2-7; D is perhaps TRBD1 (6 bases). Trimming cost V 0 bases and J 3 bases, with 12 bases left between them. The V gene's germline CDR1 is MGHRA and CDR2 YSYEKL. The CDR3 contains 15 residues. CDR3 sequence (DNA): TGCGCCAGCAGCCAAGAATCCAGGGGTCGCTACGAGCAGTACTTC. Protein product: CASSQESRGRYEQYF.